The present TCR beta chain was sequenced within a study of glioma-infiltrating T cells after dendritic cell vaccination. Study context: Patients had newly diagnosed or recurrent glioblastoma and received dendritic cell vaccines. Monocyte-derived dendritic cells, cultured about 7 days with IL-4 and GM-CSF, were pulsed with autologous tumor lysate.

Data came from immunoSEQ multiplex PCR; TCRdb stores just in-frame clones and leaves some out. The repertoire holds around 62,000 clones, with approximately 78% as singletons. All glioblastoma patients lacked an isocitrate dehydrogenase mutation. PBMC sampling occurred before vaccination, two weeks after the third dose, and at progression. J lost 5 bases, V lost 4 bases, and 12 bases had no gene match. From germline, CDR1 is SGHDT and CDR2 YYEEEE. The CDR3 has 16 residues. The material sequenced was blood, taken before dendritic cell vaccination. This TCR came from a human donor with glioblastoma. V usage is TRBV5-6 and J usage is TRBJ2-1, with TRBD2 identical over 7 bases. In nucleotides, the CDR3 is TGTGCCAGCAGCCTCCCGACTAGCTCCACCCACAATGAGCAGTTCTTC. It translates to CASSLPTSSTHNEQFF.